This T cell receptor (beta chain) was identified in a study of T cell responses to AZD1222 COVID-19 vaccine. The CDR3 extends over 15 amino acids. The V gene's germline CDR1 is SGHRS and CDR2 YFSETQ. Trimming removed 1 base at V and 0 bases at J, with 10 bases between. As to this clone: Its antigen is unknown.

This table comes from immunoSEQ multiplex PCR, and its TCRdb copy is limited to in-frame clones, with some not included. The repertoire consists of roughly 110,000 clones, with about 83% occurring once and the leading ten covering roughly 12%. Study-wide results and limits: The donor cohort was predominantly white British with a female majority, and clonal diversity may have been underestimated.

The sequence was collected from an adult in good health. Sequenced here: peripheral blood, sampled on day 0 of AZD1222 vaccination. The chain has TRBV5-1 and TRBJ2-5; perhaps TRBD2 as D (5 bases). The CDR3 sequence: CASSLSLANQETQYF. The DNA for the CDR3 is TGCGCCAGCAGCTTGAGCTTAGCGAACCAAGAGACCCAGTACTTC.